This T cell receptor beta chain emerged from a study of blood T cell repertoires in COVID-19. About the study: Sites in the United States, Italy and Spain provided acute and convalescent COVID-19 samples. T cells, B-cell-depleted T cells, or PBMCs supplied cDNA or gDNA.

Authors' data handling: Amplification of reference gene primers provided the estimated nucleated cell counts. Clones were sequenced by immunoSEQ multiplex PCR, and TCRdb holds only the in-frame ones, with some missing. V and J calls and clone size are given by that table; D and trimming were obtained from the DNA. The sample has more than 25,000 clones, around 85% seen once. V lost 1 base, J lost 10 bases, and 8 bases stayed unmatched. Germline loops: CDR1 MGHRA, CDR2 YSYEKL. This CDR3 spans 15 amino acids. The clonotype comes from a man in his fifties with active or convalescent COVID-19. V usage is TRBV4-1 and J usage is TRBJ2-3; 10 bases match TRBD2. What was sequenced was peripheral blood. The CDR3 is CASSQASSGSNAQYF. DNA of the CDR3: TGCGCCAGCAGCCAAGCTTCTAGCGGGAGTAACGCGCAGTATTTT.